The entry below describes one T cell receptor beta chain. What it recognizes is unknown. V gave up 5 bases and J gave up 4 bases; unmatched junction bases: 8. The CDR3 is 16 residues long. Germline V gene data show CDR1 as MNHNY and CDR2 as SVGAGI (reference sequence). The PCR employed 60 Vbeta primers together with 13 Jbeta primers. Here immunoSEQ multiplex PCR was the method, and the copy in TCRdb shows in-frame clones only, minus some. Of about 190,000 clones detected, more than 60% appear once; the ten largest clones hold approximately 2%. The source of the sample is a study of cytomegalovirus exposure and HLA in healthy donors. Turning to the study itself: Membership in the Caucasian-associated ancestry cluster was found for about four fifths of 300 to 500 genotyped donors. Whole-study results and caveats: Roughly uniform sequencing depth across donors was assumed, possibly incorrectly. Most likely, a cluster of highly shared sequence variants arose as a sequencing artifact.

Source material: PBMCs. The sequence was obtained from a woman aged 25 to 39 in good health and CMV-seropositive. The chain recombines TRBV6-6 with TRBJ2-6, with 7 bases matching TRBD1. CDR3 region: CASSRQGQRGANVLTF. CDR3 in DNA: TGTGCCAGCAGTCGACAGGGACAGCGGGGGGCCAACGTCCTGACTTTC.